The next 10 T cell receptor beta chains were all read from a single sample in a study of beta chain features in type 1 diabetes. Expressed TCRB transcripts were sequenced after all isolated RNA was converted to cDNA. Clones were sequenced by immunoSEQ multiplex PCR, and TCRdb holds only the in-frame ones, with some missing. In the table there are about 130,000 clones, approximately 9.2% of which are singletons. The material sequenced was central memory CD4+ T cells from blood. These TCRs come from a man aged 18-30 years in good health.

This clone has just a few counts. The chain has TRBV4-3 and TRBJ2-7; 10 bases are shared with TRBD1. Trimming removed 4 bases from V and 4 bases from J; junction bases left unmatched: 10. This CDR3 contains 16 residues. Germline V gene data show CDR1 as LGHNA and CDR2 as YSLEER. CDR3 nucleotide sequence: TGCGCCAGCAGCCGCCAGACCGGGACAGGGGTTTACGAGCAGTACTTC. As protein: CASSRQTGTGVYEQYF.

This clone has more than one count but fewer than ten. The genes are TRBV14 and TRBJ2-5; 8 bases fit TRBD1. This CDR3 is 14 amino acids long. Germline V gene data show CDR1 as SGHDN and CDR2 as FVKESK. Trimming took 4 bases from V and 4 from J; bases not matched to a gene: 5. The CDR3 DNA sequence: TGTGCCAGCAGCCTAAGGACAGGGCCAGAGACCCAGTACTTC. Translation gives CASSLRTGPETQYF.

The genes are TRBV5-1 and TRBJ2-2; 9 bases align to TRBD1. The germline V gene has CDR1 SGHRS and CDR2 YFSETQ. The junction had 7 bases not matched to a gene; V was cut back by 2 bases and J by 2 bases. This CDR3 has 17 residues. The CDR3 bases are TGCGCCAGCAGCTTTACAACAGGGGGCGTAAACACCGGGGAGCTGTTTTTT. Its protein is CASSFTTGGVNTGELFF.

This clone has only a few counts. The chain combines TRBV7-9 with TRBJ1-2, with a possible D match to TRBD1 (5 bases). Between the trimmed V and J ends, which lost 1 base and 6 bases, there was a span of 15 bases. Per the germline V gene, CDR1 is SEHNR and CDR2 is FQNEAQ (reference sequence). The CDR3 consists of 15 residues. CDR3 protein: CASSLVTLGGDGYTF. The CDR3 nucleotides read TGTGCCAGCAGCTTAGTAACTCTTGGAGGGGATGGCTACACCTTC.

This clone appeared a few times. V is TRBV5-5 and J is TRBJ2-3, with TRBD1 matching over 9 bases. The V gene's germline CDR1 is SGHKS and CDR2 YYEKEE (reference sequence). CDR3 length: 16 amino acids. V trimming: 2 bases; J trimming: 2 bases; junction bases outside the gene matches: 6. CDR3 residues: CASSFPGTGSTDTQYF. Here the CDR3 DNA reads TGTGCCAGCAGCTTCCCCGGGACAGGGTCCACAGATACGCAGTATTTT.

The chain is built from TRBV6-6 and TRBJ1-1; weak D call: TRBD1 (6 bases). CDR3 length: 14 amino acids. The germline gives CDR1 MNHNY, CDR2 SVGAGI (reference sequence). The V end lost 7 bases, the J end lost 4 bases, and 16 bases lay between the germline ends. As DNA, the CDR3 is TGTGCCAGCAATATACAGGGACGTTTCACTGAAGCTTTCTTT. Its translation is CASNIQGRFTEAFF.

The V call is TRBV4-1, the J call TRBJ2-3; tentative D call: TRBD1 (6 bases). Germline CDR1 and CDR2: MGHRA and YSYEKL. The CDR3 contains 16 residues. V lost 0 bases, J lost 2 bases, and 12 bases lay in between. The CDR3 sequence is CASSQDGGQYTDTQYF. CDR3 coding DNA: TGCGCCAGCAGCCAAGATGGTGGACAGTACACAGATACGCAGTATTTT.

This clone was recorded many times. This chain links TRBV5-1 with TRBJ2-3; D perhaps matches TRBD1 (5 bases). The V and J ends lost 1 base and 0 bases respectively, with 9 bases between them. CDR3 length: 15 amino acids. The germline V gene encodes CDR1 SGHRS and CDR2 YFSETQ. The chain's CDR3 is CASSLYAGSTDTQYF. Here the CDR3 DNA reads TGCGCCAGCAGCTTGTATGCAGGGAGCACAGATACGCAGTATTTT.

The V and J genes are TRBV2 and TRBJ2-2; possibly TRBD2 for D (7 bases). The germline CDR1 and CDR2 sequences are SNHLY and FYNNEI. The CDR3 has 12 residues. Trimming cost V 8 bases and J 7 bases, with 11 bases left between them. CDR3: CASGGGGGELFF. The CDR3 bases are TGTGCCAGCGGCGGGGGCGGCGGGGAGCTGTTTTTT.

This clone turned up a few times. This chain connects TRBV5-1 to TRBJ2-5; 8 nucleotides match TRBD2. There are 17 residues in the CDR3. V was clipped by 5 bases and J by 0 bases; unmatched bases: 12. Germline-derived CDR1 and CDR2 are SGHRS and YFSETQ. CDR3: CASSRRAGGIYQETQYF. DNA for the CDR3: TGCGCCAGCAGTCGTCGGGCGGGGGGTATCTACCAAGAGACCCAGTACTTC.